This TCR beta chain was recorded in a study of blood T cell repertoires in COVID-19. CDR3 length: 16 residues. Authors' analysis steps: Using reference gene primer amplification, nucleated cell counts were estimated. TCRdb's copy holds only in-frame clones and misses some; the assay was immunoSEQ multiplex PCR. For V, J and clone size, that table is used; D and trimming come from the DNA. In the table there are fewer than 300,000 clones, approximately 88% of which are singletons. The TCR sequence derives from a woman younger than 45 with acute or convalescent COVID-19. Sequenced material: peripheral blood. The chain combines TRBV21-1 with TRBJ1-5; the DNA was not compared with TRBD1, the D call given in the table. TRBV21-1 is tagged as a pseudogene. The CDR3: CASSTTRDSLCQPQHF. CDR3 nucleotides: TGTGCCAGCAGCACGACCCGGGACAGTTTATGTCAGCCCCAGCATTTT.